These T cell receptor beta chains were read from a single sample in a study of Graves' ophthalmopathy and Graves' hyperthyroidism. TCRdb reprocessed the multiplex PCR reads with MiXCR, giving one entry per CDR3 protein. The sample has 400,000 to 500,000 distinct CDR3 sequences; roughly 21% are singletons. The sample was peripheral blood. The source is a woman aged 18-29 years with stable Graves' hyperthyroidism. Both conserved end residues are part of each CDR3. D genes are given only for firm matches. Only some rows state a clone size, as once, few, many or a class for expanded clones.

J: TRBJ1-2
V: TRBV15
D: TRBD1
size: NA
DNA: TGTGCCACCAGCAGACCCGCCGGACAGGGAATTGGCTACACCTTC
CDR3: CATSRPAGQGIGYTF

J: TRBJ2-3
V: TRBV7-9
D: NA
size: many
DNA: TGTGCCAGCAGCTTCGGTGGGCCGCAGTATTTT
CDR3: CASSFGGPQYF

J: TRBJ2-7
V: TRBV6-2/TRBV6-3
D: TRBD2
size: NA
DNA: TGTGCCAGCAGGAGGGCGGGAGTCGGGGGCGAGCAGTACTTC
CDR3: CASRRAGVGGEQYF

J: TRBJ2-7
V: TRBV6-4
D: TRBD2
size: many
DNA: TGTGCCAGCAGTCTCCGGGCGGGAGATTCGTTCGAGCAGTACTTC
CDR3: CASSLRAGDSFEQYF

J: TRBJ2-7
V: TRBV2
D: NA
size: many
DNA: TGTGCCAGCATGGTTTTACACAGGGCCTTGCGGGAATACTCCTACGAGCAGTACTTC
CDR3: CASMVLHRALREYSYEQYF

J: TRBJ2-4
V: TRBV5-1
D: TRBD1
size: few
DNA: TGCGCCAGCAACATCGGGACAGGGGTGGACATTAAGTACTTC
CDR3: CASNIGTGVDIKYF

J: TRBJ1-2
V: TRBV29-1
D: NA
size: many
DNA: TGCAGCGTTGAGGGCAGCTCTGGCTACACCTTC
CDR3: CSVEGSSGYTF

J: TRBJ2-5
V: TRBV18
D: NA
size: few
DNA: TGTGCCAGCTCACCAGTCGATCAAGAGACCCAGTACTTC
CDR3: CASSPVDQETQYF

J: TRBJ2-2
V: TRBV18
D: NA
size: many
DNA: TGTGCCAGCAGTCCCCCCAACACCGGGGAGCTGTTTTTT
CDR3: CASSPPNTGELFF

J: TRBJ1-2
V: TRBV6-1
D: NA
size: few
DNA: TGTGCCAGCACCCCGATGGCCAACTATGGCTACACCTTC
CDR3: CASTPMANYGYTF

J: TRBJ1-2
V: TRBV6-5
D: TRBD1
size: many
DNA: TGTGCCAGCAGTTACTCTGGGACAGGGGGCGATGGCTACACCTTC
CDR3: CASSYSGTGGDGYTF

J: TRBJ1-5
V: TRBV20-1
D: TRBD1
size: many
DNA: TGCAGTGCTAGGTTTCGACAGGGGCCAAGCAATCAGCCCCAGCATTTT
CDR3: CSARFRQGPSNQPQHF

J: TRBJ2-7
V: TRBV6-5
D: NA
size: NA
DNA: TGTGCCAGCAGTTCAGAGTCGTATCCCTACGAGCAGTACTTC
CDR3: CASSSESYPYEQYF

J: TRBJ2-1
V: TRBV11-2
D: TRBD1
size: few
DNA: TGTGCCAGCAGCTTACGTAGGGACAGGTTCAATGAGCAGTTCTTC
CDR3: CASSLRRDRFNEQFF

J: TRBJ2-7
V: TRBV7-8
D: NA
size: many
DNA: TGTGCCAGCAGTTTCCCGCCTATGATTTCGGCCTACGAGCAGTACTTC
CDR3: CASSFPPMISAYEQYF

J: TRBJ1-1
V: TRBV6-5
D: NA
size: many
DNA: TGTGCCAGCAGCTATGGAGGGTTCGCTGAAGCTTTCTTT
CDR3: CASSYGGFAEAFF

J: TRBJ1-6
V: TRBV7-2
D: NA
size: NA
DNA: TGTGCCAGCAGCTCACAGGTCGATGATTCACCCCTCCACTTT
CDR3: CASSSQVDDSPLHF

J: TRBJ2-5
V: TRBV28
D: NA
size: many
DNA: TGTGCCAGCAGTCCCGATTGGGGGGAGACCCAGTACTTC
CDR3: CASSPDWGETQYF

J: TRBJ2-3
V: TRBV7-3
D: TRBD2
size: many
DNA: TGTGCCAGCAGCTTACAAGGCGGGAGGGCCGGGGTGGATACGCAGTATTTT
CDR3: CASSLQGGRAGVDTQYF

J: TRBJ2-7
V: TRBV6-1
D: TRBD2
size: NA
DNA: TGTGCCAGCACGCTAGCGGGTACCTACGAGCAGTACTTC
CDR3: CASTLAGTYEQYF

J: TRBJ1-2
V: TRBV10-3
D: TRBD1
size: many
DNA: TGTGCCATCAGACGGACAGGGTTGGCGTCCTATGGCTACACCTTC
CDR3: CAIRRTGLASYGYTF

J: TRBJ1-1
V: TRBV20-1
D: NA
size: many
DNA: TGCAGTGCTACCCCCGTCGGAGGCGGAAGGACTGAAGCTTTCTTT
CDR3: CSATPVGGGRTEAFF

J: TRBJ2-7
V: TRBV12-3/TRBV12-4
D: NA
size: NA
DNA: TGTGCCAGCAGTGCGGGGAACTACGAGCAGTACTTC
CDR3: CASSAGNYEQYF

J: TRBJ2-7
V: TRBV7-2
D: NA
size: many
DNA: TGTGCCAGCAGCCCTGGGACTTCCACCTGGGAGCAGTACTTC
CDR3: CASSPGTSTWEQYF

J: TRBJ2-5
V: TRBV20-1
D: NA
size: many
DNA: TGCAGTGCTGCCGTCACAGAGATTCAAGAGACCCAGTACTTC
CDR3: CSAAVTEIQETQYF

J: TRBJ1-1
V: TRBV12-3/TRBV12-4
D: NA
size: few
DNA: TGTGCCAGCAGTCCTAGCCCCCCGAGGGGAACTGAAGCTTTCTTT
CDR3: CASSPSPPRGTEAFF

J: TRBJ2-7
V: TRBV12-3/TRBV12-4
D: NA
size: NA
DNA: TGTGCCAGCAGTTTAGACCCGACGCCGCCGGGGAGGGAGCAGTACTTC
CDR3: CASSLDPTPPGREQYF

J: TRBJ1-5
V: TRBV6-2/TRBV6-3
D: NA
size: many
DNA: TGTGCCAGCAGTTACGGAGGGTTCGGTCAGCCCCAGCATTTT
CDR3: CASSYGGFGQPQHF

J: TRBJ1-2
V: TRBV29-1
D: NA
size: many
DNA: TGCAGCGCGACAGCCGTTAACTATGGCTACACCTTC
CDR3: CSATAVNYGYTF

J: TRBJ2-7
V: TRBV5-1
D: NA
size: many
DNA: TGCGCCAGCAGCCCGGACGGATCCTACGAGCAGTACTTC
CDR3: CASSPDGSYEQYF

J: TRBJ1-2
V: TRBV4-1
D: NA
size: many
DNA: TGCGCCAGCAGCCAAGATAGAAGGGCTCGCTATGGCTACACCTTC
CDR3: CASSQDRRARYGYTF

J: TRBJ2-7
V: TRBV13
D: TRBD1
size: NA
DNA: TGTGCCAGCAGCTGGAAGGACAGGGGCTACGAGCAGTACTTC
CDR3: CASSWKDRGYEQYF

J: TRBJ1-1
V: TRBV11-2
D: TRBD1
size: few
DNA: TGTGCCAGCAGCTGGACAGGGGAAATGGGAGCTTTCTTT
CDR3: CASSWTGEMGAFF

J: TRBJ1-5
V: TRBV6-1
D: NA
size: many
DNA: TGTGCCAGCAGTGAAAACGCAGGGTCAGGGTCAAATCAGCCCCAGCATTTT
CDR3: CASSENAGSGSNQPQHF

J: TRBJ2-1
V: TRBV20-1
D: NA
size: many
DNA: TGCAGTGCTAGAGGTCATTACAATGAGCAGTTCTTC
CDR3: CSARGHYNEQFF

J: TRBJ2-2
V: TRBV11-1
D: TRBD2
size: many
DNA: TGTGCCAGCAGCTCACCGGGACTAGGGGGCACCGGGGAGCTGTTTTTT
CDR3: CASSSPGLGGTGELFF

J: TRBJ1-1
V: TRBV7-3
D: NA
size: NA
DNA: TGTGCCAGCAGCTTAAACGGGGGGGCGGGAGTTAACACTGAAGCTTTCTTT
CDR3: CASSLNGGAGVNTEAFF

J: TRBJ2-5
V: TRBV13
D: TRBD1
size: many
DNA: TGTGCCAGCAGCTTAGAGGGACAGGGGCAGACCCAGTACTTC
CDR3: CASSLEGQGQTQYF

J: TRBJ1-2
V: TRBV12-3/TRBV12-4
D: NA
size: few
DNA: NA
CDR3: CASSSSDLNYGYTF

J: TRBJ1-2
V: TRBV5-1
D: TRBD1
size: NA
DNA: TGCGCCAGCAGCTTGTACACAGGGGCGAACTATGGCTACACCTTC
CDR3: CASSLYTGANYGYTF

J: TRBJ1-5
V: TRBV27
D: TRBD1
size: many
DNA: TGTGCCAGCAGTTTATTCCCAGGGGGCCAGCCCCAGCATTTT
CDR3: CASSLFPGGQPQHF

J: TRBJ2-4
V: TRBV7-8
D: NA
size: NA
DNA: TGTGCCAGCAGCTTAGGATGGCTGGGGATCGGAAACATTCAGTACTTC
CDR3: CASSLGWLGIGNIQYF

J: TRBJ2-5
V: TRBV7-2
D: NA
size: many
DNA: TGTGCCAGCAGCCCCCGGGCGGCGGAGGGTTGGGAGACCCAGTACTTC
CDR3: CASSPRAAEGWETQYF

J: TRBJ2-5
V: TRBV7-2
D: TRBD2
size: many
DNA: TGTGCCAGCAGCTTAGCTGGGACTAGCGGCCAAGAGACCCAGTACTTC
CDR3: CASSLAGTSGQETQYF

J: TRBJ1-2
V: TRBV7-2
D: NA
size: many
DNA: TGTGCCAGCAGCTTAGTTTTCGGGCAAAACTATGGCTACACCTTC
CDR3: CASSLVFGQNYGYTF

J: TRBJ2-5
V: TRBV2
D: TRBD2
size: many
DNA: TGTGCCAGCAGTGATGCCCTAGGGACTAGCGGGAGGCTCTTCCAAGAGACCCAGTACTTC
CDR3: CASSDALGTSGRLFQETQYF

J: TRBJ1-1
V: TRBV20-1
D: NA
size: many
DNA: TGCAGTGCTAGAGATCGGGAGGGCTGGATGAACACTGAAGCTTTCTTT
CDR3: CSARDREGWMNTEAFF

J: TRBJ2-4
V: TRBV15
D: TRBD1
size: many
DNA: TGTGCCACCAGCAGGGCAGGACAGGGAAATATAGCCAAAAACATTCAGTACTTC
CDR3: CATSRAGQGNIAKNIQYF

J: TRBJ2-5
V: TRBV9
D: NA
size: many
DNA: TGTGCCAGCAGCGTTTTTCCCATGGAGACCCAGTACTTC
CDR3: CASSVFPMETQYF

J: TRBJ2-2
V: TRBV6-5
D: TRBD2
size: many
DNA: TGTGCCAGCAGTTACGGGGCGGGAGACACCGGGGAGCTGTTTTTT
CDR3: CASSYGAGDTGELFF

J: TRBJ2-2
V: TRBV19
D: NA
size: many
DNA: TGTGCCACACGACCCGCCACCACCGGGGAGCTGTTTTTT
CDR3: CATRPATTGELFF

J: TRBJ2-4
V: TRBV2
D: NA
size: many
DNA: TGTGCCAGCAGTGCTGACCGGGCGGACATTCAGTACTTC
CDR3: CASSADRADIQYF

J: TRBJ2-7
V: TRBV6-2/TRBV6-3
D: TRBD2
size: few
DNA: TGTGCCAGCACCCACAGGGCTAGCGGGGGCCAGCAGTACTTC
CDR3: CASTHRASGGQQYF